This TCR beta chain was sequenced in a study of OX40 agonist ivuxolimab in advanced cancers. Across the study: The drug used for patients, ivuxolimab, was an agonistic anti-OX40 (CD134) antibody. Ivuxolimab, which patients received intravenously every 2 weeks, was dosed at 0.01 to 10 mg/kg. Findings of the study overall: At 0.1 to 3.0 mg/kg, clonal expansion of CD4+ and CD8+ blood T cells had occurred by week 6. Researchers did not establish what antigens the expanded peripheral T cells target.

The CDR3 sequence is 17 residues long. Germline CDR1 reads SGHAT; CDR2 reads FQNNGV. V shed 1 base and J 7 bases; nucleotides not matched to a gene: 11. This clone was seen only once. What it recognizes is unknown. The table came from immunoSEQ multiplex PCR; TCRdb's copy has only in-frame clones and leaves some out. The sample holds some 79,000 clones, around nine tenths seen once. The sequenced sample was CD4+ or CD8+ T cells sorted from blood, obtained in a trial of the OX40 agonist ivuxolimab. V usage is TRBV11-2 and J usage is TRBJ1-2, with 11 bases aligning to TRBD1. The TCR originated in an adult with an advanced solid tumor such as melanoma, head and neck, liver or kidney cancer. Here the CDR3 DNA reads TGTGCCAGCAGCTTAGCCATCGGTCCCGGGACAGGGGGTGGCTACACCTTC. Translating gives CASSLAIGPGTGGGYTF. Using reference TRBV11-2 and TRBJ1-2 for the parts outside the CDR3, the full variable domain is EAGVAQSPRYKIIEKRQSVAFWCNPISGHATLYWYQQILGQGPKLLIQFQNNGVVDDSQLPKDRFSAERLKGVDSTLKIQPAKLEDSAVYLCASSLAIGPGTGGGYTFGSGTRLTVV.